The source of this T cell receptor (beta chain) is a study of CD8 T cells in ankylosing spondylitis. From germline, CDR1 is MGHRA and CDR2 YSYEKL. The CDR3 loop spans 14 amino acids. V trimming: 0 bases; J trimming: 8 bases; junction bases outside the gene matches: 4. This clonotype was seen more than once but under ten times. TCRdb itself ran the 5' RACE reads through MiXCR, one entry per CDR3 protein. The table records 230,000 or so distinct CDR3 sequences, 20% to 30% of them present only once. The clonotype was recovered from a male donor with ankylosing spondylitis or in good health (not recorded which). The chain uses TRBV4-1 and TRBJ2-1; 7 bases map to TRBD1. Sequenced sample: blood, either unsorted or a sorted T cell fraction (not recorded which). In nucleotides, the CDR3 is TGCGCCAGCAGCCAAGAAACAGGGGCTGATGAGCAGTTCTTC. It is translated as CASSQETGADEQFF.